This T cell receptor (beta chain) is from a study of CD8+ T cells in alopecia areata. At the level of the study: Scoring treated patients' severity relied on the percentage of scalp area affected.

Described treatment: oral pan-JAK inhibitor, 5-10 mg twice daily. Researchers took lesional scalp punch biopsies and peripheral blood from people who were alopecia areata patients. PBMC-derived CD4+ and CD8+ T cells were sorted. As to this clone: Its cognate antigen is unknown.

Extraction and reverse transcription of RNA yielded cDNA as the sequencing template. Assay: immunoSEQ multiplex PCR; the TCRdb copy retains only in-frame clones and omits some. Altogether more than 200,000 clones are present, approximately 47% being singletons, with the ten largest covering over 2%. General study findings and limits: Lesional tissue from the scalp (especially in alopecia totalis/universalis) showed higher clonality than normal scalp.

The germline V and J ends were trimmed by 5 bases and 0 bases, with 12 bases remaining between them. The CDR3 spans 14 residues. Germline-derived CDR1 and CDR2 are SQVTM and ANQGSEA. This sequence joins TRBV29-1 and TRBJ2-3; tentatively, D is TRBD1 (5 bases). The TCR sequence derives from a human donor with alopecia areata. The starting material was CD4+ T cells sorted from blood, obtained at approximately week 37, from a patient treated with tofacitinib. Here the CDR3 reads CSVQGRLSTDTQYF. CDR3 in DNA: TGCAGCGTTCAGGGTAGGCTAAGCACAGATACGCAGTATTTT.